This T cell receptor (beta chain) was sequenced for a study of cytomegalovirus exposure and HLA in healthy donors. Points from the study as a whole: It was confirmed in vitro that a few of the CMV-associated chains were specific for CMV antigens. It was reported that the classifier diagnosed cytomegalovirus status with high specificity and sensitivity in both the original and validation cohorts.

This clone has a handful of counts. Its cognate antigen is unknown. Use of 60 Vbeta and 13 Jbeta primers characterized the PCR. Clones were sequenced by immunoSEQ multiplex PCR, and TCRdb holds only the in-frame ones, with some missing. The sample comprises over 150,000 clones, about 80% of which are singletons, and less than 1.6% rests with the top ten. The sequence was obtained from a girl under 18 in good health and CMV-seropositive. The sample taken for sequencing was PBMCs.

CDR3 amino acids: CASSPRTGLYEQYF. Here the CDR3 DNA reads TGTGCCAGCAGCCCCAGGACAGGGTTGTACGAGCAGTACTTC. The V and J genes are TRBV14 and TRBJ2-7; 8 nucleotides agree with TRBD1. Looked up from germline, CDR1 is SGHDN and CDR2 is FVKESK. The J segment lost 4 bases and the V segment lost 4 bases, leaving 6 bases of the junction unmatched. The CDR3 has 14 residues. The complete variable domain, with remaining parts taken from reference TRBV14 and TRBJ2-7, reads EAGVTQFPSHSVIEKGQTVTLRCDPISGHDNLYWYRRVMGKEIKFLLHFVKESKQDESGMPNNRFLAERTGGTYSTLKVQPAELEDSGVYFCASSPRTGLYEQYFGPGTRLTVT.